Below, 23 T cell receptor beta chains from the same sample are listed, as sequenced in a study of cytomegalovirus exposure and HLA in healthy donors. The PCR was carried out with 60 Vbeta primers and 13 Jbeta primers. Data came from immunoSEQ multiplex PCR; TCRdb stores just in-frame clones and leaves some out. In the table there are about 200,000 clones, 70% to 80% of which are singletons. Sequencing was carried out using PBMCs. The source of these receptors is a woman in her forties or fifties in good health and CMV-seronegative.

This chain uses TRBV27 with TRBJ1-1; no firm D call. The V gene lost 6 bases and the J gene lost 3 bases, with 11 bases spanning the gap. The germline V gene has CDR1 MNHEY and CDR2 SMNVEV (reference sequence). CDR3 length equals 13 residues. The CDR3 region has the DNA TGTGCCAGCAGGAGGGTTCCATACACTGAAGCTTTCTTT. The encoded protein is CASRRVPYTEAFF.

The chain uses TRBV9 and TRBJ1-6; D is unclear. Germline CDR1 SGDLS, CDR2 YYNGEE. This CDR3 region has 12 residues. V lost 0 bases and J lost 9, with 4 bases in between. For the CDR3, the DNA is TGTGCCAGCAGCGTAGACTCTTCACCCCTCCACTTT. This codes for CASSVDSSPLHF.

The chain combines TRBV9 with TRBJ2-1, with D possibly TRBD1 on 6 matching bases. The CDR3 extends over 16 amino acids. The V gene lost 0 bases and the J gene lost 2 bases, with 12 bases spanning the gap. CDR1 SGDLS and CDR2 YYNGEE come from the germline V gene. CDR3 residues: CASSVEQGFPYNEQFF. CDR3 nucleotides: TGTGCCAGCAGCGTAGAACAGGGATTTCCCTACAATGAGCAGTTCTTC.

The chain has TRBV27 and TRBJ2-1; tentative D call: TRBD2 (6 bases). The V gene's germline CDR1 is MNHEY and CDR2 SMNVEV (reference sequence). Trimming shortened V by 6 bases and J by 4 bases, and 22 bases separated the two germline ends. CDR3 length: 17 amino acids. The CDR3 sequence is CASSPGGPEGRYNEQFF. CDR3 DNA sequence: TGTGCCAGCAGCCCCGGAGGGCCGGAGGGGAGGTACAATGAGCAGTTCTTC.

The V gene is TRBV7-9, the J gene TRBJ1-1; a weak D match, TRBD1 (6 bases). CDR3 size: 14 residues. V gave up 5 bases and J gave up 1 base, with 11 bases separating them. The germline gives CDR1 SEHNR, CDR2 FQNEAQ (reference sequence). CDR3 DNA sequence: TGTGCCAGCAGCGTCAGGGGATCGAACACTGAAGCTTTCTTT. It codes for CASSVRGSNTEAFF.

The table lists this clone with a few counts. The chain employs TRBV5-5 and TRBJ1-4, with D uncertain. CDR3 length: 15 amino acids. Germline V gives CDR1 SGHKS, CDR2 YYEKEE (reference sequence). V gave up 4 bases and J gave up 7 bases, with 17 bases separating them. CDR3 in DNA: TGTGCCAGCAGCGCCCTTCAAGGAGGAGCTGAAAAACTGTTTTTT. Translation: CASSALQGGAEKLFF.

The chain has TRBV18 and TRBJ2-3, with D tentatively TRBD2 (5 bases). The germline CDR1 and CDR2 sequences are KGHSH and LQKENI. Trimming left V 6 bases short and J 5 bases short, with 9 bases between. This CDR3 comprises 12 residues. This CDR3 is CASSPEVDTQYF. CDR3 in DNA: TGTGCCAGCTCTCCGGAGGTAGATACGCAGTATTTT.

CDR3 protein: CASSGQGPYEQYF. The CDR3 coding sequence is TGTGCCAGCAGTGGGCAGGGGCCCTACGAGCAGTACTTC. The genes are TRBV2 and TRBJ2-5, with D perhaps matching TRBD1 (6 bases). The assigned J gene may be wrong: the sequence end matches TRBJ2-7 better. Per germline, CDR1 SNHLY and CDR2 FYNNEI. CDR3 length equals 13 residues.

The CDR3 is CATSTRTGNNEQFF. CDR3 sequence (DNA): TGTGCCACCAGCACAAGGACAGGCAACAATGAGCAGTTCTTC. The rearrangement uses TRBV15 and TRBJ2-1; 7 bases match TRBD1. Germline-derived CDR1 and CDR2 are LNHNV and YYDKDF (reference sequence). The CDR3 length is 14 residues. V lost 4 bases, J lost 5 bases, and 5 bases stayed unmatched.

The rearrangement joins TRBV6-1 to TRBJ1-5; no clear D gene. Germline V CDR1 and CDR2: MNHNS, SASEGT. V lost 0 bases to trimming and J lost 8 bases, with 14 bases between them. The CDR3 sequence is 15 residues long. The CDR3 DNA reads TGTGCCAGCAGTGAAGCGAAATCGGGTAATGAGCCCCAGCATTTT. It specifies CASSEAKSGNEPQHF.

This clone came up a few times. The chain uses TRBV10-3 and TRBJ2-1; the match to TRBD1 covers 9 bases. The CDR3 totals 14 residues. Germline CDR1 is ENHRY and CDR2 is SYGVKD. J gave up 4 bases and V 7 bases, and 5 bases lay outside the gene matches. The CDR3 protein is CAINKDRGYNEQFF. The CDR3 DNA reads TGTGCCATCAATAAAGACAGGGGGTACAATGAGCAGTTCTTC.

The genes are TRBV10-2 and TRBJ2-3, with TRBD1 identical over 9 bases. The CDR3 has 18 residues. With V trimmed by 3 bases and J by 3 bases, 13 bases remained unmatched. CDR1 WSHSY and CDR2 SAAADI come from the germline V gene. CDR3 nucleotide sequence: TGCGCCAGCAGTGACCGCCGGTCGGGACAGGGTTGGACAGATACGCAGTATTTT. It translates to CASSDRRSGQGWTDTQYF.

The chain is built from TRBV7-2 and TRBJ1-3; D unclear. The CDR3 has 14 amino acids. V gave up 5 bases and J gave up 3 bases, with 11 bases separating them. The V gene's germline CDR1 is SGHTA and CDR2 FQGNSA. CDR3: CASSAPGYGNTIYF. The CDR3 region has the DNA TGTGCCAGCAGCGCTCCGGGGTATGGAAACACCATATATTTT.

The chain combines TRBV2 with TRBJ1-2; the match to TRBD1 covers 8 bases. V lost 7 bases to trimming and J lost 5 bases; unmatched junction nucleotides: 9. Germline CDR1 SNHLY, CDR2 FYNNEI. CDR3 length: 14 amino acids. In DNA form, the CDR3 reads TGTGCCAGCACTAGGACAGGGATGAATTATGGCTACACCTTC. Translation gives CASTRTGMNYGYTF.

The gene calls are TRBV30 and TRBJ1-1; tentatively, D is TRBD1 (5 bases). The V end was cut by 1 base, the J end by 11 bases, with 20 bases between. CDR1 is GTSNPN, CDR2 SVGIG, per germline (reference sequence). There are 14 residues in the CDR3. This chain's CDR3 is CAWSGRDGAFWAFF. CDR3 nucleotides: TGTGCCTGGAGTGGCAGGGATGGGGCGTTTTGGGCTTTCTTT.

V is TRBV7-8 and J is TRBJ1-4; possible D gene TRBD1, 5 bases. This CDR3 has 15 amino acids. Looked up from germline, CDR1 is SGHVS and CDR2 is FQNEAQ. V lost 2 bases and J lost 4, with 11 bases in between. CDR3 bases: TGTGCCAGCAGCTTAAACGGGGGAGATAATGAAAAACTGTTTTTT. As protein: CASSLNGGDNEKLFF. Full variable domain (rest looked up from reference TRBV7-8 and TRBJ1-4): GAGVSQSPRYKVAKRGQDVALRCDPISGHVSLFWYQQALGQGPEFLTYFQNEAQLDKSGLPSDRFFAERPEGSVSTLKIQRTQQEDSAVYLCASSLNGGDNEKLFFGSGTQLSVL.

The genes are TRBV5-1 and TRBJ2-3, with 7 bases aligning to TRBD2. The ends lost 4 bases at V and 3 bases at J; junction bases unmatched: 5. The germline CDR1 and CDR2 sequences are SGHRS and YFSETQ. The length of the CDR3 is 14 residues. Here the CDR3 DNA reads TGCGCCAGCAGCCGAACTAGCGAAACAGATACGCAGTATTTT. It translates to CASSRTSETDTQYF.

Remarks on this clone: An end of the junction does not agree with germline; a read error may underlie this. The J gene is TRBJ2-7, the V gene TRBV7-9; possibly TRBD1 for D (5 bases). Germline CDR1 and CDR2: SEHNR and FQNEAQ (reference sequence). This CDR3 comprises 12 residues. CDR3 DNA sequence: TGTTCCAGCAGCCGCGACAGCTACGAGCAGTACTTC. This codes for CSSSRDSYEQYF.

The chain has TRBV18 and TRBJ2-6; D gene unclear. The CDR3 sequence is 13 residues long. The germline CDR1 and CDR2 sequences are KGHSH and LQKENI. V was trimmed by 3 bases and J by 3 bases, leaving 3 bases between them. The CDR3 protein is CASSPFGANVLTF. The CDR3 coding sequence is TGTGCCAGCTCACCCTTTGGGGCCAACGTCCTGACTTTC.

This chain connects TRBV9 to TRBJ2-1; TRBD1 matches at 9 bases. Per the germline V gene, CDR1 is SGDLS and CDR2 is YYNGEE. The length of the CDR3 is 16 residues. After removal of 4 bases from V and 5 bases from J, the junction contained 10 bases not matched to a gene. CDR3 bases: TGTGCCAGCAGCCGAACCGGGACAGGGATAGACAATGAGCAGTTCTTC. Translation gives CASSRTGTGIDNEQFF.

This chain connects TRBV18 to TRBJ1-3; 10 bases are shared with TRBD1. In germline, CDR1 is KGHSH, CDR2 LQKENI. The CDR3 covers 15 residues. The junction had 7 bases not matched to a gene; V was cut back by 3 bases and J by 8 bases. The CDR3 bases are TGTGCCAGCTCACCTCGCCGGGACAGGGGCGACACCATATATTTT. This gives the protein CASSPRRDRGDTIYF.

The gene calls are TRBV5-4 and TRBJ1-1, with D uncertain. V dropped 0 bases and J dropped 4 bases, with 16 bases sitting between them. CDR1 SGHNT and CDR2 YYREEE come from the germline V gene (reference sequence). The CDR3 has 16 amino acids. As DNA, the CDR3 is TGTGCCAGCAGCTTGGGTACTAGCAGACGACTCACTGAAGCTTTCTTT. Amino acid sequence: CASSLGTSRRLTEAFF.

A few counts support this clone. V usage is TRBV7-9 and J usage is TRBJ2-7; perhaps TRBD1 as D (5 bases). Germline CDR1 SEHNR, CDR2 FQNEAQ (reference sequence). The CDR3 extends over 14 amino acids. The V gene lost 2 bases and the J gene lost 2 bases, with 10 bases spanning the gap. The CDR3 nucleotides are TGTGCCAGCAGCTTACTGCAGGGCCCCTACGAGCAGTACTTC. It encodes CASSLLQGPYEQYF.